This TCR beta chain was identified in a study of blood T cell repertoires in COVID-19 (TCRdb year 2020). Some background on the complete study: The collaborator samples originated in the United States, Italy and Spain and spanned the acute and convalescent phases of COVID-19. Where HLA class I and class II types were available, the types were taken from metadata supplied by the sample provider, not from assay-based typing. Samples came from the ongoing ImmuneRACE study (first 160 participants) plus 1,254 subjects from 6 global collaborators. Sample metadata almost always included a de-identified subject ID, COVID-19 status, age in years and sex. A freely available public database, intended as a resource for researchers studying the immune response to SARS-CoV-2, is where the repertoires were released. The material from the prospective study consisted of cDNA or gDNA derived from T cells, B-cell-depleted T cells, or PBMCs. The dataset comprised deeply sampled blood TCRbeta repertoires from subjects exposed to, actively infected with, or recovered from COVID-19. Overall study results and their limits: The amount of clinical and demographic metadata varied by source and participant and was provided uncurated.

Taken from cysteine to phenylalanine, the CDR3 has 16 residues. The CDR3 DNA has 48 bases and is translated from base 1. The trim is 9 bases for V and 3 bases for J, with a gap of 22 bases between the germline ends. Per the germline V gene, KGHDR is the CDR1 and SFDVKD is the CDR2. TCRbeta CDR3 regions were amplified from genomic DNA using the immunoSEQ Assay, a bias-controlled multiplex PCR. As for the original processing: The number of nucleated cells in each sample was estimated by amplification of reference gene primers within the assay. To quantify the absolute abundance of each unique TCRbeta CDR3 rearrangement, sequence reads were collapsed and filtered. For each sample, productive Simpson clonality was calculated by taking the square root of Simpson's diversity index across productive rearrangements. TCRdb limited this immuneACCESS table to in-frame rearrangements with V and J called. A share of clones is missing; checked studies link under half to unresolved V genes, and the rest is unexplained. That table is the source of V, J and clone size, and D and trimming were worked out from the DNA. Within this sample are roughly 100,000 clones, with 71% of them counted one time only. The top ten clones comprise 0.8% to 1% of the sample.

Whole blood was collected in K2EDTA tubes by collaborating institutions according to the institutions' own protocols. For TCRbeta analysis, collaborators shipped samples as frozen whole blood, isolated PBMCs, or DNA extracted from either of those sample types. Points on this clone: Its binding antigen is unknown. Base quality data are lacking; no much larger clone is found one base away.

The TCR sequence derives from a human donor with acute or convalescent COVID-19. The donor label of this sample is uncertain. The chain links TRBV24-1 with TRBJ2-5; D gene: possibly TRBD1, on 6 matching bases. Sequenced material: peripheral blood. The nucleotides read TGTGCCACCCAAGATGGACAGACCTCTGAGAAAGAGACCCAGTACTTC. This codes for CATQDGQTSEKETQYF.